The 26 T cell receptor beta chains listed next were all sequenced from one sample in a study of memory CD4+ T cells and cytomegalovirus serostatus (dated by TCRdb to the late 2010s). Single viable CD3+CD4+CD8-CD45RO+ cells were sorted as memory CD4+ T cells on a FACSAria II. To prepare the library, the immunoSEQ multiplex PCR assay was applied. In TCRdb, the immuneACCESS table is reduced to in-frame sequences with V and J assigned. These tables do not hold every clone; where another copy was compared, an unresolved V gene accounts for under half, and the others remain unexplained. This sample holds tens of thousands of clones; over 80% were observed only once. In total, the top ten clones hold less than 0.5% of the sample. Sequencing used memory CD4+ T cells from blood. Receptor source: an adult in good health and CMV-seronegative.

V and J are TRBV7-2 and TRBJ2-7; D remains unclear. The V and J ends lost 1 base and 3 bases respectively, with 4 bases between them. The germline V gene has CDR1 SGHTA and CDR2 FQGNSA. This CDR3 region has 12 residues. The CDR3 bases are TGTGCCAGCAGCTTAGATCACTACGAGCAGTACTTC. Translation gives CASSLDHYEQYF.

The chain combines TRBV21-1 with TRBJ1-4; TRBD1, as called in the table, went unchecked against the DNA. TRBV21-1 is deemed a pseudogene. CDR3 length: 18 residues. The CDR3 DNA reads as TGTGCCAGCAGCAAAAGAGGAGGGGGCGAGTGGACTAATGAAAAACTGTTTTTT. Amino acids: CASSKRGGGEWTNEKLFF.

The gene calls are TRBV19 and TRBJ2-7; 8 bases fit TRBD1. The CDR3 totals 16 residues. Trimming took 2 bases from V and 0 from J; bases not matched to a gene: 6. CDR1 LNHDA and CDR2 SQIVND come from the germline V gene (reference sequence). The CDR3 DNA is TGTGCCAGTAGTATAATGGTCGACAGGGGCTCCTACGAGCAGTACTTC. Its translation is CASSIMVDRGSYEQYF.

V usage is TRBV14 and J usage is TRBJ1-1; possibly TRBD1 for D (6 bases). Trimming stripped 0 bases from V and 7 bases from J, with 12 bases between. The CDR3 runs to 14 residues. Per germline, CDR1 SGHDN and CDR2 FVKESK. The CDR3 is CASSQDRGRGEAFF. The CDR3 nucleotides read TGTGCCAGCAGCCAAGACAGGGGTAGAGGTGAAGCTTTCTTT.

This rearrangement joins TRBV13 to TRBJ1-6; no firm D call. The CDR3 is made up of 17 amino acids. The germline gives CDR1 PRHDT, CDR2 FYEKMQ (reference sequence). With 0 bases removed from V and 7 bases from J, the gap between germline ends came to 16 bases. CDR3 amino acids: CASSLGGKGFRNSPLHF. Here the CDR3 DNA reads TGTGCCAGCAGCTTAGGCGGCAAGGGATTTCGAAATTCACCCCTCCACTTT.

This clone was observed once. The chain recombines TRBV19 with TRBJ2-1; 12 nucleotides line up with TRBD2. The CDR3 loop spans 18 amino acids. V was clipped by 5 bases and J by 0 bases; unmatched bases: 8. The V gene's germline CDR1 is LNHDA and CDR2 SQIVND (reference sequence). CDR3 in DNA: TGTGCCAGTAGTGGGCAGACTAGCGGGGGTGTCTCCTACAATGAGCAGTTCTTC. This gives the protein CASSGQTSGGVSYNEQFF.

This chain joins TRBV5-1 and TRBJ2-5, with a possible D match to TRBD1 (5 bases). The V end was cut by 2 bases, the J end by 8 bases, with 10 bases between. This CDR3 is built from 12 residues. Germline CDR1 and CDR2: SGHRS and YFSETQ. The CDR3: CASSFTRETQYF. DNA for the CDR3: TGCGCCAGCAGCTTTACCAGGGAAACCCAGTACTTC.

The V and J genes are TRBV5-4 and TRBJ1-6, with D unresolved. This CDR3 has 15 residues. V was shortened by 4 bases and J by 6 bases, with 14 bases between the two germline ends. The V gene's germline CDR1 is SGHNT and CDR2 YYREEE (reference sequence). The CDR3 protein is CASSLGSGSNSPLHF. CDR3 sequence (DNA): TGTGCCAGCAGCCTAGGATCAGGATCTAATTCACCCCTCCACTTT.

The chain couples TRBV7-3 to TRBJ2-5, with D perhaps TRBD2 (6 bases). CDR3 length: 13 amino acids. The V gene lost 5 bases and the J gene lost 7 bases, with 14 bases spanning the gap. The germline gives CDR1 SGHTA, CDR2 FQGTGA. In DNA, the CDR3 is TGTGCCAGCAGCCCCGGGGAGGAAGCGACCCAGTACTTC. Encoded protein: CASSPGEEATQYF.

The V gene is TRBV7-6, the J gene TRBJ2-1, with D perhaps TRBD2 (5 bases). The CDR3 has 16 amino acids. Germline CDR1 reads SGHVS; CDR2 reads FNYEAQ. V gave up 3 bases and J gave up 4 bases, with 16 bases separating them. CDR3 nucleotides: TGTGCCAGCAGCTTTAGTGGCTCCTCGGGGTACAATGAGCAGTTCTTC. This translates into CASSFSGSSGYNEQFF.

The DNA of the CDR3 is TGTGCCAGCAGCTTAGTGGGGACAGGGGCACTGCTGGATGGCTACACCTTC. It encodes CASSLVGTGALLDGYTF. The V call is TRBV7-2, the J call TRBJ1-2, with 10 bases identical to TRBD1. V lost 1 base, J lost 6 bases, and 11 bases stayed unmatched. CDR3 size: 17 residues. Germline V gives CDR1 SGHTA, CDR2 FQGNSA.

V gene TRBV19 combines with J gene TRBJ1-6, with TRBD1 identical over 7 bases. This CDR3 has 14 amino acids. Germline V lookup: CDR1 LNHDA, CDR2 SQIVND (reference sequence). J was trimmed by 6 bases and V by 6 bases; bases with no gene match: 5. The CDR3: CASRAGGGNSPLHF. The CDR3 bases are TGTGCCAGTAGGGCAGGGGGTGGTAATTCACCCCTCCACTTT.

This chain uses TRBV28 with TRBJ1-3, with D hard to call. Looked up from germline, CDR1 is MDHEN and CDR2 is SYDVKM. V dropped 1 base and J dropped 2 bases, with 3 bases sitting between them. The CDR3 runs 13 residues. The DNA for the CDR3 is TGTGCCAGCAGTTTATTGGCTGGAAACACCATATATTTT. It is translated as CASSLLAGNTIYF.

The chain links TRBV5-1 to TRBJ2-3, with D maybe TRBD1 (6 bases). V lost 0 bases and J 5 bases, leaving 10 bases between the germline ends. In germline, CDR1 is SGHRS, CDR2 YFSETQ. The CDR3 contains 14 residues. This CDR3 reads CASSLVPGVDTQYF. The CDR3 region has the DNA TGCGCCAGCAGCTTGGTGCCAGGGGTAGATACGCAGTATTTT.

This clone was recorded a few times. This rearrangement joins TRBV18 to TRBJ2-6; no firm D call. V lost 0 bases, J lost 0 bases, and 15 bases lay in between. CDR1 is KGHSH, CDR2 LQKENI, per germline. This CDR3 comprises 19 residues. CDR3 loop: CASSPPLAGARSGANVLTF. CDR3 nucleotides: TGTGCCAGCTCACCACCGCTGGCTGGAGCCCGCTCTGGGGCCAACGTCCTGACTTTC.

This rearrangement joins TRBV7-2 to TRBJ1-2, with D possibly TRBD1 on 6 matching bases. The CDR3 has 14 amino acids. Germline CDR1 is SGHTA and CDR2 is FQGNSA. V lost 5 bases and J 0 bases, leaving 10 bases between the germline ends. CDR3 sequence (DNA): TGTGCCAGCAGCCCCCGGACAGCTAACTATGGCTACACCTTC. Translated: CASSPRTANYGYTF.

The CDR3 loop reads CAWSGRQGSGGELFF. For the CDR3, the DNA is TGTGCCTGGAGTGGGAGACAGGGGTCCGGCGGGGAGCTGTTTTTT. The chain uses TRBV30 and TRBJ2-2, with 8 bases fitting TRBD1. Germline trimming cut 1 base from V and 7 bases from J; bases unmatched to any gene: 8. The CDR3 loop spans 15 amino acids. Germline lookup yields CDR1 GTSNPN and CDR2 SVGIG (reference sequence).

This clone has just one count. The chain couples TRBV5-1 to TRBJ2-5; TRBD2 matches at 10 bases. V was clipped by 3 bases and J by 2 bases; unmatched bases: 10. This CDR3 region has 17 residues. Germline loops: CDR1 SGHRS, CDR2 YFSETQ. The CDR3, as DNA: TGCGCCAGCAGCTGGGATCTCAGCGGGGGGGGGCAAGAGACCCAGTACTTC. Residues: CASSWDLSGGGQETQYF.

This clone was found once. The genes are TRBV30 and TRBJ2-2; 8 nucleotides align to TRBD1. The length of the CDR3 is 14 residues. V dropped 7 bases and J dropped 0; count of bases not matched to a gene: 4. The germline CDR1 and CDR2 sequences are GTSNPN and SVGIG (reference sequence). The CDR3 reads CASRGQANTGELFF. The CDR3 region has the DNA TGTGCCTCGCGGGGACAGGCGAACACCGGGGAGCTGTTTTTT.

V gene TRBV7-2 combines with J gene TRBJ1-1; D remains ambiguous. This CDR3 comprises 12 residues. Germline V lookup: CDR1 SGHTA, CDR2 FQGNSA. Trimming removed 0 bases from V and 7 bases from J, with 6 bases in between. The CDR3 sequence is CASSLAWVEAFF. In DNA, the CDR3 is TGTGCCAGCAGCTTAGCTTGGGTTGAAGCTTTCTTT. Together with reference TRBV7-2 and TRBJ1-1, the CDR3 gives the full variable domain: GAGVSQSPSNKVTEKGKDVELRCDPISGHTALYWYRQSLGQGLEFLIYFQGNSAPDKSGLPSDRFSAERTGGSVSTLTIQRTQQEDSAVYLCASSLAWVEAFFGQGTRLTVV.

The chain joins TRBV15 to TRBJ2-5, with D possibly matching TRBD1 (5 bases). The CDR3 contains 12 residues. Germline values: CDR1 LNHNV, CDR2 YYDKDF (reference sequence). The germline V and J ends were trimmed by 5 bases and 5 bases, with 9 bases remaining between them. In DNA form, the CDR3 reads TGTGCCACCAGCCCAGGGAAGGAGACCCAGTACTTC. It is translated as CATSPGKETQYF. Drawing the rest from reference TRBV15 and TRBJ2-5, the complete variable domain is DAMVIQNPRYQVTQFGKPVTLSCSQTLNHNVMYWYQQKSSQAPKLLFHYYDKDFNNEADTPDNFQSRRPNTSFCFLDIRSPGLGDTAMYLCATSPGKETQYFGPGTRLLVL.

The gene calls are TRBV5-1 and TRBJ1-1; D is perhaps TRBD1 (6 bases). V shed 4 bases and J shed 7 bases, with 20 bases lying between them. This CDR3 contains 15 residues. Germline lookup yields CDR1 SGHRS and CDR2 YFSETQ. The CDR3 sequence is CASSPGQFRGGEAFF. In DNA form, the CDR3 reads TGCGCCAGCAGCCCTGGACAGTTCCGGGGAGGTGAAGCTTTCTTT.

The CDR3 nucleotides read TGTGCCAGCAGCTTCAGCGGGGTAGACGGAGAGACCCAGTACTTC. Its translation is CASSFSGVDGETQYF. The V gene is TRBV7-9, the J gene TRBJ2-5, with 7 bases matching TRBD2. Trimming took 3 bases from V and 4 from J; bases not matched to a gene: 8. Germline V gene lookup returns CDR1 SEHNR and CDR2 FQNEAQ (reference sequence). This CDR3 contains 15 residues.

J is TRBJ2-3 and V is TRBV5-4; 7 nucleotides align to TRBD1. Germline lookup yields CDR1 SGHNT and CDR2 YYREEE (reference sequence). The V segment lost 3 bases and the J segment 1 base; nucleotides outside the gene matches: 8. There are 16 residues in the CDR3. CDR3 residues: CASSSIDTGGTDTQYF. The CDR3 DNA follows: TGTGCCAGCAGCTCCATTGATACAGGGGGCACAGATACGCAGTATTTT.

The table lists this clone with a few counts. The rearrangement links TRBV4-3 to TRBJ2-2, with 14 bases aligning to TRBD2. CDR3 length: 19 residues. Looked up from germline, CDR1 is LGHNA and CDR2 is YSLEER. The V gene end was trimmed by 4 bases and the J gene end by 7 bases; junction bases not matched to a gene: 14. CDR3 loop: CASSRRRTSGGPRVGELFF. CDR3 DNA sequence: TGCGCCAGCAGCCGCCGGCGGACTAGCGGGGGGCCCCGCGTCGGGGAGCTGTTTTTT.

This rearrangement joins TRBV18 to TRBJ2-5; 11 bases agree with TRBD2. The CDR3 sequence is 15 residues long. The germline V gene has CDR1 KGHSH and CDR2 LQKENI. J was trimmed by 1 base and V by 3 bases; bases with no gene match: 1. Written as DNA, the CDR3 is TGTGCCAGCTCACCGGGGACTAGCGGCCAAGAGACCCAGTACTTC. This gives the protein CASSPGTSGQETQYF.